The rows below give T cell receptor beta chains drawn from one sample of a study of shared clonotypes between healthy human individuals. The table came from immunoSEQ multiplex PCR; TCRdb's copy has only in-frame clones and leaves some out. The sample lists about 2 million clones; 85% to 95% were seen once. Input material: naive CD4+ T cells sorted from blood. The receptor source for this set is a man aged 18 to 30 in good health. CDR3s include the opening cysteine and the closing phenylalanine or tryptophan. Each record gives: D gene, V gene, J gene, CDR3 protein, CDR3 DNA. D genes are given only for firm matches.

D gene: -
V gene: TRBV7-2
J gene: TRBJ2-2
CDR3 protein: CASSLNHYTGELFF
CDR3 DNA: TGTGCCAGCAGCTTAAACCACTACACCGGGGAGCTGTTTTTT

D gene: -
V gene: TRBV6-1
J gene: TRBJ1-5
CDR3 protein: CASSEDRVPLFPTQHF
CDR3 DNA: TGTGCCAGCAGTGAGGATAGGGTCCCACTTTTTCCGACCCAGCATTTT

D gene: -
V gene: TRBV4-1
J gene: TRBJ2-2
CDR3 protein: CASSPPAGTPNTGELFF
CDR3 DNA: TGCGCCAGCAGCCCCCCCGCCGGGACACCCAACACCGGGGAGCTGTTTTTT

D gene: -
V gene: TRBV29-1
J gene: TRBJ1-2
CDR3 protein: CSVEGGAGWWYGYTF
CDR3 DNA: TGCAGCGTTGAAGGAGGGGCAGGGTGGTGGTATGGCTACACCTTC

D gene: -
V gene: TRBV10-3
J gene: TRBJ2-7
CDR3 protein: CASSGHYEQYF
CDR3 DNA: TGTGCCTCTTCGGGGCACTACGAGCAGTACTTC

D gene: TRBD2
V gene: TRBV18
J gene: TRBJ2-2
CDR3 protein: CASRTRTRVTGELFF
CDR3 DNA: TGTGCCAGCCGGACCCGGACTAGAGTTACCGGGGAGCTGTTTTTT

D gene: -
V gene: TRBV29-1
J gene: TRBJ1-1
CDR3 protein: CSTFPGVGGRTEAFF
CDR3 DNA: TGCAGCACCTTCCCCGGGGTAGGAGGGAGAACTGAAGCTTTCTTT

D gene: TRBD1
V gene: TRBV27
J gene: TRBJ2-5
CDR3 protein: CASSRQGAQTQYF
CDR3 DNA: TGTGCCAGCAGTCGACAGGGGGCGCAGACCCAGTACTTC

D gene: -
V gene: TRBV25-1
J gene: TRBJ2-3
CDR3 protein: CASSGLGGNTDTQYF
CDR3 DNA: TGTGCCAGCAGTGGCCTGGGTGGTAACACAGATACGCAGTATTTT

D gene: TRBD2
V gene: TRBV10-3
J gene: TRBJ2-2
CDR3 protein: CATSGGGTGELFF
CDR3 DNA: TGTGCCACTAGCGGGGGGGGCACCGGGGAGCTGTTTTTT

D gene: -
V gene: TRBV11-2
J gene: TRBJ2-7
CDR3 protein: CASSLVSYEQYF
CDR3 DNA: TGTGCCAGCAGCTTGGTCTCCTACGAGCAGTACTTC